This T cell receptor beta chain was obtained from a study of somatic mutations in cytotoxic T cells in rheumatoid arthritis. The repertoire was sequenced with immunoSEQ multiplex PCR; TCRdb's copy has only in-frame clones and lacks some. The table has about 8,600 clones, approximately 75% seen once. The CDR3 is 16 amino acids. Trimming removed 3 bases from V and 4 bases from J, with 16 bases in between. Germline loops: CDR1 SGDLS, CDR2 YYNGEE. This chain links TRBV9 with TRBJ2-2, with D maybe TRBD1 (6 bases). Sequencing was done on a sample of CD8+ T cells sorted from blood. The receptor was derived from a woman aged 45-65 years in good health. CDR3 DNA: TGTGCCAGCAGCGCGAGGGGCGGACAGTTCACCGGGGAGCTGTTTTTT. As protein: CASSARGGQFTGELFF.